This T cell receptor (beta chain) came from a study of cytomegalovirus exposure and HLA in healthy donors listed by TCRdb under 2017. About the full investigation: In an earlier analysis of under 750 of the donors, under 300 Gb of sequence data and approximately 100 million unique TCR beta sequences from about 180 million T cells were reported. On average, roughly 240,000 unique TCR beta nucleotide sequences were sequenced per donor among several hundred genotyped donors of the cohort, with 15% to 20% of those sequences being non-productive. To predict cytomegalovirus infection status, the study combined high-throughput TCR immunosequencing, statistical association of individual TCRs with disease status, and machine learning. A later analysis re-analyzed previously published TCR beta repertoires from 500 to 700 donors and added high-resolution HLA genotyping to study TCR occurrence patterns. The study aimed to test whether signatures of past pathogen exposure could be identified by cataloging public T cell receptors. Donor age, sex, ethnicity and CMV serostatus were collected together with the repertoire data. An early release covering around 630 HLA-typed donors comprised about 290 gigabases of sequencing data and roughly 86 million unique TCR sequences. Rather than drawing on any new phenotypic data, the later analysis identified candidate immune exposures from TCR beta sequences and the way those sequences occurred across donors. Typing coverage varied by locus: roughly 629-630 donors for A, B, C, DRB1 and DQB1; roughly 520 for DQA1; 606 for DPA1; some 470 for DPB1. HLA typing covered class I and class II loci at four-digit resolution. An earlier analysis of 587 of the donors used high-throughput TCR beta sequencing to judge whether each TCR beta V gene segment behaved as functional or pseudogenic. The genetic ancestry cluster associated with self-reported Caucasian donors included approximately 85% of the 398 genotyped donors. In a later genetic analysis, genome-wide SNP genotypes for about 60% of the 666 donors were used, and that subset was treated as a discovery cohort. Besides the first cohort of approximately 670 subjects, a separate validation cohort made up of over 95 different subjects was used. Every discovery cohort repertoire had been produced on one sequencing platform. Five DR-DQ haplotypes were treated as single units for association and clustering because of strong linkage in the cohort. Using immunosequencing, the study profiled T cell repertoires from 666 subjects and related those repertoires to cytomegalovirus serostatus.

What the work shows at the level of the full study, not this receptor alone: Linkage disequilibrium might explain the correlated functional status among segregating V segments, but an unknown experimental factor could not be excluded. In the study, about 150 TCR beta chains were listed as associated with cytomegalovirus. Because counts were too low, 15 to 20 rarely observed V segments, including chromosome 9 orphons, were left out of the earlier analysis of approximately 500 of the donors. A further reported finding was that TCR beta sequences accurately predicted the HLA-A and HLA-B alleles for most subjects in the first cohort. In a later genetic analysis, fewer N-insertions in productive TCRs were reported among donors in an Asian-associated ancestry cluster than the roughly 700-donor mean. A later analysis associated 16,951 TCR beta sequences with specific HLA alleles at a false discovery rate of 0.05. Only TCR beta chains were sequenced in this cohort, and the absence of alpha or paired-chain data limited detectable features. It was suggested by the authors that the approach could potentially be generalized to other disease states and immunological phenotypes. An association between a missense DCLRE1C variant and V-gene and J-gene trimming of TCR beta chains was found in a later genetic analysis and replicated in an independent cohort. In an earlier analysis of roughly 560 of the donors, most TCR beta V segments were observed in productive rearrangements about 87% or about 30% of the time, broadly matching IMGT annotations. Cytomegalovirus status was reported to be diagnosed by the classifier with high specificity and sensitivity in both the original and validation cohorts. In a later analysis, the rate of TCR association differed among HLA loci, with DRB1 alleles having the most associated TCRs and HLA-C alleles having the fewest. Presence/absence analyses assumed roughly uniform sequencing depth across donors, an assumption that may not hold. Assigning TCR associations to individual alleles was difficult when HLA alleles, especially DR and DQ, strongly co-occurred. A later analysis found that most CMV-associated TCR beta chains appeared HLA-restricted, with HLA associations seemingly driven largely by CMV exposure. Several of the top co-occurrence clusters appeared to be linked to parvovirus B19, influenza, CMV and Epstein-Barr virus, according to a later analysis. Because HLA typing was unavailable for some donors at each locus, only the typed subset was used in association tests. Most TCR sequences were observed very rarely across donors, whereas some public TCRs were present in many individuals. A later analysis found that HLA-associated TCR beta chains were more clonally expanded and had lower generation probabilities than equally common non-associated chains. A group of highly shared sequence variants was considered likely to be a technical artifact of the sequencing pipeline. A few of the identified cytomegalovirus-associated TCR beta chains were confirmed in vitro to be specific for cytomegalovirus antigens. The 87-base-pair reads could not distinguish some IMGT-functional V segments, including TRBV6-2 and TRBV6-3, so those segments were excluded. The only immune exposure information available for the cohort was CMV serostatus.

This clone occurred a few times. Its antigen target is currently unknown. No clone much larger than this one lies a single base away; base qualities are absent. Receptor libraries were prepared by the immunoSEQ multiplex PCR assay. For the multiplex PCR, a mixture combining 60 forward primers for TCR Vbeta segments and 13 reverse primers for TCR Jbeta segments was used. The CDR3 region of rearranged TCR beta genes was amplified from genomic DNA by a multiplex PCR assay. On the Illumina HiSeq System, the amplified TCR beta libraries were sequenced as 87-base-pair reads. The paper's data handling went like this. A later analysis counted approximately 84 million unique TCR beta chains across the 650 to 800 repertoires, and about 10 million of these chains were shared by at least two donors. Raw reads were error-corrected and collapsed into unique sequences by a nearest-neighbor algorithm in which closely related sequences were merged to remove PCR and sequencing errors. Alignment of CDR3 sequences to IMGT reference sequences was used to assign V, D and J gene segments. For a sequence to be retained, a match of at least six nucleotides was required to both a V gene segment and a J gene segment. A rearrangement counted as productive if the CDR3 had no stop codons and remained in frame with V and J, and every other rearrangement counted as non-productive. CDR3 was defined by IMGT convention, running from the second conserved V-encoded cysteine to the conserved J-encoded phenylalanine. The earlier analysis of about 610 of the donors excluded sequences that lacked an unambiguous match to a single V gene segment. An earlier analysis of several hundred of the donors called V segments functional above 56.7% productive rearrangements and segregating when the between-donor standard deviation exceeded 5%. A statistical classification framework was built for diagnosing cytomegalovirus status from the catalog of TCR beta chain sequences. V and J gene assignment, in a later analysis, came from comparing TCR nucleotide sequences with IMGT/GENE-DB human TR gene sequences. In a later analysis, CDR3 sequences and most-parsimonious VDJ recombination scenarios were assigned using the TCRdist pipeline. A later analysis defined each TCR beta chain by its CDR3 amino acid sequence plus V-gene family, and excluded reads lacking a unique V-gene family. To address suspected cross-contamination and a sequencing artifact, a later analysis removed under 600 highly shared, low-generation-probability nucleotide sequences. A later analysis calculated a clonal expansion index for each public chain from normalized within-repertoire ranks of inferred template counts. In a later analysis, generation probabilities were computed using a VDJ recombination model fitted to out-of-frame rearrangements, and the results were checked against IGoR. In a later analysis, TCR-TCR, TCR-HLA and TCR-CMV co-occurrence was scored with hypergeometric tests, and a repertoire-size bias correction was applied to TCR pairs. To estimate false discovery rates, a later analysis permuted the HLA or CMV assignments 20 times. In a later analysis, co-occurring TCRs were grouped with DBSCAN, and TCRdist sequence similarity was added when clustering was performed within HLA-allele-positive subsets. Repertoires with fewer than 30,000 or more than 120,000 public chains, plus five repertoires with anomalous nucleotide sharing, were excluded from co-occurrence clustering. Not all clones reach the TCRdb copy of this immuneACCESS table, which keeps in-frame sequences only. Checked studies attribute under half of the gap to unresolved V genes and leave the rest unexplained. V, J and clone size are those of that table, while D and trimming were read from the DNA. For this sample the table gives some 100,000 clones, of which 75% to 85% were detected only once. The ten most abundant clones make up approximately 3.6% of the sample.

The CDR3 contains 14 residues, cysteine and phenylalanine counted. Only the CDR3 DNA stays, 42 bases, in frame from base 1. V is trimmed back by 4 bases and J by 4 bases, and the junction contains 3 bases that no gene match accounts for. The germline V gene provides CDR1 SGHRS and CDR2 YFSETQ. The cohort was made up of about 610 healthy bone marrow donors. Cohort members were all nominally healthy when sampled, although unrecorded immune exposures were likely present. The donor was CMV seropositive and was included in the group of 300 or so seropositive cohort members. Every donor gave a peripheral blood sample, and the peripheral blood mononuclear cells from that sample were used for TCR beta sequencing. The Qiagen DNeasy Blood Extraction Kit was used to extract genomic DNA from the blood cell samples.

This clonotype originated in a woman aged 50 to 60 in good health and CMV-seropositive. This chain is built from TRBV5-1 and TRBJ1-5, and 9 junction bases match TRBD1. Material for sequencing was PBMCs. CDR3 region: CASSGGQGNQPQHF. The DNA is TGCGCCAGCAGCGGAGGACAGGGGAATCAGCCCCAGCATTTT.